These T cell receptor beta chains were read from a single sample in a study of T cell changes during pregnancy in multiple sclerosis. The assay was immunoSEQ multiplex PCR, and TCRdb's table has in-frame clones only and misses some. Of 100,000 or so clones in the sample, about 93% were seen once. The sequences come from peripheral blood, collected in the first trimester of pregnancy. These receptors all stem from a female donor with multiple sclerosis, enrolled in a pregnancy study. Each CDR3 is given with its conserved first and last residue.

j_gene | v_gene | CDR3aa
TRBJ1-2 | TRBV6-1 | CASIVYNGGYGYTF
TRBJ2-7 | TRBV6-5 | CASSYHGQTGHEYF
TRBJ2-7 | TRBV7-6 | CASSPGTGEYEQYF
TRBJ2-2 | TRBV27 | CASSQDWNTGELFF
TRBJ1-6 | TRBV5-1 | CASSPRGEGKNSPLHF
- | TRBV6-5 | CASSYGHSYEQYF
TRBJ2-7 | TRBV13 | CASSGGGYEQYF
TRBJ1-1 | TRBV5-6 | CASTSGGGTEAFF
TRBJ1-5 | TRBV4-2 | CASSQEGQGLILAQHF
TRBJ2-7 | TRBV11-1 | CASSRTSGGTGSYEQYF
TRBJ2-3 | TRBV5-1 | CASSLEPGQSTDTQYF
TRBJ2-1 | TRBV11-2 | CASSLGLVSSYNEQFF
TRBJ2-1 | TRBV6-1 | CASTDRYNEQFF
TRBJ2-3 | TRBV7-6 | CASSASAGGGYTDTQYF
TRBJ2-7 | TRBV30 | CAWGRRSSGGRYEQYF
TRBJ1-1 | TRBV6-6 | CASSSAAGTEAFF
TRBJ1-4 | TRBV6-1 | CASSEAWGWGNEKLFF
TRBJ2-1 | TRBV19 | CASTKEGTGYNEQFF
TRBJ2-5 | TRBV5-1 | CASSLGWAEGEETQYF